The rows below give T cell receptor beta chains drawn from one sample of a study of beta chain features in type 1 diabetes. Data came from immunoSEQ multiplex PCR; TCRdb stores just in-frame clones and leaves some out. The sample carries 300,000 to 400,000 clones, about 10% recorded once. The material sequenced was naive CD4+ T cells from blood. The source is a woman in her twenties or thirties in good health. Each CDR3 is given with its conserved first and last residue. Each record gives: D gene, J gene, V gene, clone size, CDR3 protein, CDR3 DNA. D genes are given only for firm matches. The size field is filled for only some rows; it gives once, few, many or a size class.

>-|TRBJ2-3|TRBV4-3|-
CASSQNLGTPNTDTQYF
TGCGCCAGCAGCCAAAACTTAGGGACTCCTAACACAGATACGCAGTATTTT
>-|TRBJ2-1|TRBV4-3|-
CASSYTGSSYNEQFF
TGCGCCAGCAGCTACACAGGGAGCTCCTACAATGAGCAGTTCTTC
>-|TRBJ1-2|TRBV9|-
CASSVDPLGRGYGYTF
TGTGCCAGCAGCGTAGATCCCTTGGGCAGGGGTTATGGCTACACCTTC
>TRBD2|TRBJ2-1|TRBV4-3|few
CASSQEHGTSGSYEQFF
TGCGCCAGCAGCCAAGAACACGGGACTAGCGGGAGTTATGAGCAGTTCTTC
>-|TRBJ2-1|TRBV9|-
CASSSSGSSYNEQFF
TGTGCCAGCAGCAGCAGCGGTAGCTCCTACAATGAGCAGTTCTTC
>-|TRBJ2-5|TRBV12-5|-
CASALGRGETQYF
TGTGCTAGTGCCTTGGGGCGGGGAGAGACCCAGTACTTC
>TRBD2|TRBJ2-1|TRBV10-3|few
CAISEGEGRYNEQFF
TGTGCCATCAGTGAAGGGGAGGGCAGGTACAATGAGCAGTTCTTC
>-|TRBJ1-4|TRBV5-1|few
CASSLEQPATNEKLFF
TGCGCCAGCAGCTTGGAACAACCTGCAACTAATGAAAAACTGTTTTTT
>-|TRBJ2-6|TRBV4-3|many
CASSQAHLNSGANVLTF
TGCGCCAGCAGCCAAGCACATTTGAACTCTGGGGCCAACGTCCTGACTTTC
>-|TRBJ1-1|TRBV30|few
CAWSFAGAFTAFF
TGTGCCTGGAGTTTCGCAGGCGCCTTTACAGCTTTCTTT
>TRBD2|TRBJ2-7|TRBV5-6|few
CASSLMIAGGGYEQYF
TGTGCCAGCAGCTTGATGATAGCGGGAGGGGGCTACGAGCAGTACTTC
>TRBD2|TRBJ2-5|TRBV2|-
CASTGLAGGGETQYF
TGTGCCAGCACAGGACTAGCGGGAGGGGGAGAGACCCAGTACTTC
>TRBD1|TRBJ2-6|TRBV28|few
CASSPTGAGANVLTF
TGTGCCAGCAGCCCGACAGGGGCCGGGGCCAACGTCCTGACTTTC
>TRBD2|TRBJ2-1|TRBV5-1|few
CASSLLAGDSEQFF
TGCGCCAGCAGCTTGCTAGCGGGAGATAGTGAGCAGTTCTTC
>-|TRBJ2-7|TRBV29-1|-
CSVGARGTYEQYF
TGCAGCGTTGGCGCCAGGGGTACCTACGAGCAGTACTTC
>TRBD2|TRBJ2-7|TRBV2|few
CASSEAAGAGEQYF
TGTGCCAGCAGTGAAGCGGCGGGAGCTGGCGAGCAGTACTTC
>-|TRBJ2-3|TRBV9|-
CASSVYGFTDTQYF
TGTGCCAGCAGCGTATACGGGTTCACAGATACGCAGTATTTT
>-|TRBJ2-7|TRBV28|-
CASSLGGIRDYEQYF
TGTGCCAGCAGTTTGGGCGGGATTCGTGATTACGAGCAGTACTTC
>TRBD1|TRBJ2-7|TRBV29-1|few
CSVVRDRGYEQYF
TGCAGCGTTGTAAGGGACAGGGGTTACGAGCAGTACTTC
>TRBD2|TRBJ2-5|TRBV4-3|-
CASSQDRTGGWETQYF
TGCGCCAGCAGCCAAGATAGAACGGGAGGTTGGGAGACCCAGTACTTC
>TRBD2|TRBJ2-1|TRBV15|-
CATSRDVTSGYNEQFF
TGTGCCACCAGCAGAGATGTGACTAGCGGATACAATGAGCAGTTCTTC
>TRBD2|TRBJ2-1|TRBV7-3|-
CASSPTGGSSYNEQFF
TGTGCCAGCAGCCCAACGGGCGGGAGCTCCTACAATGAGCAGTTCTTC
>TRBD2|TRBJ2-2|TRBV19|-
CASSLQSGGPDGELFF
TGTGCCAGTAGTCTTCAGTCGGGAGGGCCTGACGGGGAGCTGTTTTTT
>-|TRBJ2-6|TRBV29-1|-
CSVLGAGANVLTF
TGCAGCGTCCTCGGGGCTGGGGCCAACGTCCTGACTTTC
>-|TRBJ1-2|TRBV28|-
CASSLPGDGYTF
TGTGCCAGCAGTTTACCCGGGGATGGCTACACCTTC
>TRBD1|TRBJ2-3|TRBV6-5|-
CASSLRQGATDTQYF
TGTGCCAGCAGTCTACGACAGGGGGCTACAGATACGCAGTATTTT
>-|TRBJ2-1|TRBV4-3|few
CASSQESSRLTYPFF
TGCGCCAGCAGCCAAGAATCTAGCCGACTAACCTACCCGTTCTTC
>-|TRBJ2-1|TRBV5-1|few
CASSLEELEQFF
TGCGCCAGCAGCTTGGAGGAGCTCGAGCAGTTCTTC
>-|TRBJ1-3|TRBV4-2|few
CASSLWTEKAGNTIYF
TGTGCCAGCAGCCTTTGGACAGAGAAGGCTGGAAACACCATATATTTT
>TRBD1|TRBJ1-2|TRBV5-4|few
CASSLVDRGYGYTF
TGTGCCAGCAGCTTGGTTGACAGGGGCTATGGCTACACCTTC
>-|TRBJ1-5|TRBV25-1|-
CASSDGESNQPQHF
TGTGCCAGCAGTGATGGGGAGAGCAATCAGCCCCAGCATTTT
>TRBD2|TRBJ2-7|TRBV7-2|few
CASSEMGGRAGGEQYF
TGTGCCAGCAGCGAGATGGGCGGGAGGGCCGGGGGGGAGCAGTACTTC
>-|TRBJ2-1|TRBV6-5|-
CASSPLALEYNEQFF
TGTGCCAGCAGCCCGTTGGCTTTGGAGTACAATGAGCAGTTCTTC
>-|TRBJ2-5|TRBV12-2|few
CASRREAGVRETQYF
TGTGCAAGTCGCCGCGAAGCGGGAGTGAGGGAGACCCAGTACTTC
>-|TRBJ2-2|TRBV7-8|few
CASSSRVTTGELFF
TGTGCCAGCAGCTCCCGGGTTACCACCGGGGAGCTGTTTTTT
>TRBD2|TRBJ2-1|TRBV6-6|-
CASLTSEARHEQFF
TGTGCCAGCCTGACTAGCGAGGCCAGGCATGAGCAGTTCTTC
>TRBD2|TRBJ2-3|TRBV6-1|few
CASSATSGASTDTQYF
TGTGCCAGCAGTGCGACTAGCGGGGCTAGCACAGATACGCAGTATTTT
>TRBD1|TRBJ2-7|TRBV5-1|-
CASSSPPTGTYTYEQYF
TGCGCCAGCAGCTCCCCCCCGACAGGGACCTACACCTACGAGCAGTACTTC
>-|TRBJ2-6|TRBV27|few
CASSIGLAGANVLTF
TGTGCCAGCAGCATTGGCCTCGCTGGGGCCAACGTCCTGACTTTC
>TRBD2|TRBJ2-1|TRBV28|-
CASSFSGGNEQFF
TGTGCCAGCAGTTTTTCGGGAGGCAATGAGCAGTTCTTC